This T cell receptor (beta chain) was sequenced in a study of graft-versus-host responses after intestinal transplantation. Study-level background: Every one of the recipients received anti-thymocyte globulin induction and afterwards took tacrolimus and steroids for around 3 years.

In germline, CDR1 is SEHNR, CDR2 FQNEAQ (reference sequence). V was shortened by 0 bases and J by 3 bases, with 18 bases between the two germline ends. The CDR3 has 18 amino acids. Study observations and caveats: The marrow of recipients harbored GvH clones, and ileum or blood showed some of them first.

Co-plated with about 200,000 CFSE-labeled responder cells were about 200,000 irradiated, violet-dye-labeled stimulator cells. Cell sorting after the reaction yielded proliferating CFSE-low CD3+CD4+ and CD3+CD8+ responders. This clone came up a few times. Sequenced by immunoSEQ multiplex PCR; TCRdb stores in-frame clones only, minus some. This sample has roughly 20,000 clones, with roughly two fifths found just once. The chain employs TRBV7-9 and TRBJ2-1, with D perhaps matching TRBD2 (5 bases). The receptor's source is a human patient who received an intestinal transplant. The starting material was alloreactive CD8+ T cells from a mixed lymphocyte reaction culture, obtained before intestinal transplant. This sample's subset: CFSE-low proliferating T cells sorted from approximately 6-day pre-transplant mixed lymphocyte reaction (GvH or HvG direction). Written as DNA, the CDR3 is TGTGCCAGCAGCTTAGCGCTAATCCGGGAATGGGGCTACAATGAGCAGTTCTTC. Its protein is CASSLALIREWGYNEQFF. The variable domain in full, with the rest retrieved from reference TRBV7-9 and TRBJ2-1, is DTGVSQNPRHKITKRGQNVTFRCDPISEHNRLYWYRQTLGQGPEFLTYFQNEAQLEKSRLLSDRFSAERPKGSFSTLEIQRTEQGDSAMYLCASSLALIREWGYNEQFFGPGTRLTVL.